This record covers a single T cell receptor beta chain. This specimen belongs to a study of T cell changes during pregnancy in multiple sclerosis. Sequenced by immunoSEQ multiplex PCR; TCRdb stores in-frame clones only, minus some. The table has roughly 93,000 clones, more than 85% seen once; the top ten hold 1.5% to 2%. Germline CDR1 MDHEN, CDR2 SYDVKM. The CDR3 is 14 amino acids. The trim removed 5 bases at V and 7 bases at J, leaving 10 bases unmatched. This sample comprised peripheral blood, obtained in the first trimester of pregnancy. This receptor was taken from a female donor in good health, enrolled as a control in a pregnancy study. The rearrangement uses TRBV28 and TRBJ1-1; 7 bases fit TRBD1. The CDR3 protein is CASSTDPGQIEAFF. The DNA of the CDR3 is TGTGCCAGCAGTACCGACCCGGGACAGATTGAAGCTTTCTTT.